A single sample is the source of the 10 T cell receptor beta chains below, sequenced in a study of blood T cell repertoires in COVID-19. The repertoire was sequenced with immunoSEQ multiplex PCR; TCRdb's copy has only in-frame clones and lacks some. Among roughly 500,000 clones, around nine tenths were seen once, and the ten largest hold 1.5% to 2%. Material for sequencing was PBMCs or T cells enriched from blood (not recorded which). These receptors all come from a woman aged 35 to 49 who had recovered from COVID-19.

The CDR3 DNA reads as TGTGCCAGCAGTTTGTCGACAGGGGAGAATCAGCCCCAGCATTTT. Protein: CASSLSTGENQPQHF. The chain is built from TRBV27 and TRBJ1-5; the match to TRBD1 covers 8 bases. Per germline, CDR1 MNHEY and CDR2 SMNVEV (reference sequence). The V and J ends lost 3 bases and 4 bases, in that order; junction bases with no gene match: 5. This CDR3 is built from 15 residues.

The CDR3 region is CASSQGTSGRSYEQYF. The CDR3 DNA reads TGCGCCAGCAGCCAGGGGACTAGCGGGAGGTCCTACGAGCAGTACTTC. This sequence joins TRBV4-3 and TRBJ2-7; TRBD2 agrees at 15 bases. Germline trimming cut 3 bases from V and 1 base from J; bases unmatched to any gene: 1. Germline V gene lookup returns CDR1 LGHNA and CDR2 YSLEER. This CDR3 is 16 amino acids long.

Regarding this clone: Other DNA sequences in this sample translate to the same CDR3. This sequence joins TRBV29-1 and TRBJ1-1; a possible D gene is TRBD1 (5 bases). V lost 4 bases and J 1 base, leaving 7 bases between the germline ends. The germline gives CDR1 SQVTM, CDR2 ANQGSEA. This CDR3 is built from 12 residues. Written as DNA, the CDR3 is TGCAGCGTTGTTAGGGGGAACACTGAAGCTTTCTTT. Residues: CSVVRGNTEAFF.

The chain carries TRBV19 and TRBJ1-1, with 7 bases fitting TRBD1. The CDR3 has 15 residues. J lost 4 bases, V lost 5 bases, and 10 bases had no gene match. CDR1 and CDR2 (germline): LNHDA, SQIVND (reference sequence). The CDR3 nucleotides read TGTGCCAGTAGTTCGACACCCCACAGGGGCACTGAAGCTTTCTTT. It yields the protein CASSSTPHRGTEAFF.

This chain joins TRBV7-9 and TRBJ1-1; D ambiguous. The CDR3 contains 13 residues. Germline assignment: CDR1 SEHNR and CDR2 FQNEAQ (reference sequence). The V end was cut by 9 bases, the J end by 2 bases, with 13 bases between. In DNA, the CDR3 is TGTGCCAGTGTGGAGGGTTCCAACACTGAAGCTTTCTTT. This gives the protein CASVEGSNTEAFF.

This sequence joins TRBV19 and TRBJ1-2, with 7 nucleotides matching TRBD1. The CDR3 is made up of 14 amino acids. V shed 7 bases, J shed 3 bases, and the junction held 8 bases outside the gene matches. In germline, CDR1 is LNHDA, CDR2 SQIVND (reference sequence). The DNA for the CDR3 is TGTGCCAGTACCAAATGGACAGGAGACTATGGCTACACCTTC. It is translated as CASTKWTGDYGYTF.

The genes are TRBV5-1 and TRBJ2-5, with 7 bases lining up with TRBD2. V lost 0 bases, J lost 4 bases, and 21 bases stayed unmatched. From germline, CDR1 is SGHRS and CDR2 YFSETQ. The CDR3 consists of 20 residues. The CDR3 nucleotides read TGCGCCAGCAGCTTGGCCGGGGCGGGAGCTATAGCAGGACTGGGAGAGACCCAGTACTTC. Translating it yields CASSLAGAGAIAGLGETQYF.

V is TRBV12-5 and J is TRBJ1-5; D is unresolved. V was pared by 3 bases and J by 2 bases, with 5 bases between. Germline CDR1 reads LGHNT; CDR2 reads FRNRAP. The CDR3 runs to 13 residues. In nucleotides, the CDR3 is TGTGCTAGTGGTTTCACAGGCAATCAGCCCCAGCATTTT. Amino acids: CASGFTGNQPQHF.

The genes are TRBV12-5 and TRBJ1-5, with a possible D match to TRBD1 (6 bases). V was trimmed by 6 bases and J by 0 bases, leaving 15 bases between them. CDR1 LGHNT and CDR2 FRNRAP come from the germline V gene. This CDR3 is 16 amino acids long. The CDR3 is CASGLGEGDSNQPQHF. The CDR3, as DNA: TGTGCTAGTGGCCTTGGGGAGGGGGATAGCAATCAGCCCCAGCATTTT. The full variable domain, in which reference TRBV12-5 and TRBJ1-5 provide the parts outside the CDR3, is DARVTQTPRHKVTEMGQEVTMRCQPILGHNTVFWYRQTMMQGLELLAYFRNRAPLDDSGMPKDRFSAEMPDATLATLKIQPSEPRDSAVYFCASGLGEGDSNQPQHFGDGTRLSIL.

This sequence joins TRBV4-1 and TRBJ2-7, with 8 positions matching TRBD1. This CDR3 contains 15 residues. The germline gives CDR1 MGHRA, CDR2 YSYEKL. The V and J ends lost 3 bases and 6 bases, in that order; junction bases with no gene match: 10. CDR3 in amino acids: CASSQGDQGAVEQYF. The DNA of the CDR3 is TGCGCCAGCAGCCAGGGGGACCAGGGGGCCGTCGAGCAGTACTTC.